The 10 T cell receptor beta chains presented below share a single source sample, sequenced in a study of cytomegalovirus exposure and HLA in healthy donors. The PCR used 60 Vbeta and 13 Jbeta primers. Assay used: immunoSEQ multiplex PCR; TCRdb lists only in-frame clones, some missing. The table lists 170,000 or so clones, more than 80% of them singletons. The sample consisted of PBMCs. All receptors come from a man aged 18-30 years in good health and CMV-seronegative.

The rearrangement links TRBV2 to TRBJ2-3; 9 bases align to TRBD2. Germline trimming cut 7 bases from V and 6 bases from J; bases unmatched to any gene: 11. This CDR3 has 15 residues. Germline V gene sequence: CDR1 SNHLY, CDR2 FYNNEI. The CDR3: CASIPSGVYGDTQYF. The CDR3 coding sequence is TGTGCCAGCATCCCTAGCGGGGTATATGGCGATACGCAGTATTTT.

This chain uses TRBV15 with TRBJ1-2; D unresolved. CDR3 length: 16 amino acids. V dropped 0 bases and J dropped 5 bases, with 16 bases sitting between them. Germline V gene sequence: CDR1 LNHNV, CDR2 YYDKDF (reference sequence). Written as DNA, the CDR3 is TGTGCCACCAGCAGAGATTTCGGCAGCCGGGAGTATGGCTACACCTTC. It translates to CATSRDFGSREYGYTF.

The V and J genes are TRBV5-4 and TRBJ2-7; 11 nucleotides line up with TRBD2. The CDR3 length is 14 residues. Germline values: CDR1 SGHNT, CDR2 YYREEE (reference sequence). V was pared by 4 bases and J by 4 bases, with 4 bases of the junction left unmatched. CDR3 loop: CASSGGLAVYEQYF. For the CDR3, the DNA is TGTGCCAGCAGCGGGGGACTAGCGGTGTACGAGCAGTACTTC.

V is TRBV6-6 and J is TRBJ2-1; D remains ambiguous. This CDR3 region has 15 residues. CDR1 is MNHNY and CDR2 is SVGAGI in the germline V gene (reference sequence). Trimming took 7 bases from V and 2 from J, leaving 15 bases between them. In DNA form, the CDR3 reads TGTGCCAGCACCCGTGACATATCAACCTACAATGAGCAGTTCTTC. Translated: CASTRDISTYNEQFF.

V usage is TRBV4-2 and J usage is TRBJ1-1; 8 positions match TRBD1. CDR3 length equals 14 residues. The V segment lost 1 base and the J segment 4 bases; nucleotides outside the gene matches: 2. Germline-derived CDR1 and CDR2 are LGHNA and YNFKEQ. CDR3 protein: CASSQGRGPTEAFF. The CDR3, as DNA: TGTGCCAGCAGCCAAGGCAGGGGGCCCACTGAAGCTTTCTTT.

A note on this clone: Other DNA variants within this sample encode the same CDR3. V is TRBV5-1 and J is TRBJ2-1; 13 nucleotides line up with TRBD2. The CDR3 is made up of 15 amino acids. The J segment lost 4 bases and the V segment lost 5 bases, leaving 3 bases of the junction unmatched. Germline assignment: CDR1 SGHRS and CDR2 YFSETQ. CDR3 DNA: TGCGCCAGCAGTTCGGGACTAGCGGGATACAATGAGCAGTTCTTC. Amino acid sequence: CASSSGLAGYNEQFF.

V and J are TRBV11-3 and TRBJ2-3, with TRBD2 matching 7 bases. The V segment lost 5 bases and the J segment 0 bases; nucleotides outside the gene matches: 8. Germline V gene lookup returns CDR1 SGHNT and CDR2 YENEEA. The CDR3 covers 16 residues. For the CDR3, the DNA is TGTGCCAGCAGCGGGGGGGGGTTCCCGAGCACAGATACGCAGTATTTT. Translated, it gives CASSGGGFPSTDTQYF.

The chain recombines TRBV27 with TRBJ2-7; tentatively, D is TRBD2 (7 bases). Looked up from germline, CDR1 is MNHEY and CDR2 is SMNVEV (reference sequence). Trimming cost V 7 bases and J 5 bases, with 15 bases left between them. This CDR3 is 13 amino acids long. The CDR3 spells CASTSRGAHEQYF. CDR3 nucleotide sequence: TGTGCCAGCACCTCCCGGGGGGCTCACGAGCAGTACTTC.

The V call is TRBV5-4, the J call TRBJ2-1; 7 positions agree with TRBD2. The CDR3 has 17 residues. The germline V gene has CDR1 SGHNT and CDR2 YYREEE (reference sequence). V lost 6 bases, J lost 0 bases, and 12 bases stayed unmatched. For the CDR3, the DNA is TGTGCCAGCACAGTTAGCGGGCGGGTCGGCTCCTACAATGAGCAGTTCTTC. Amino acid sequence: CASTVSGRVGSYNEQFF.

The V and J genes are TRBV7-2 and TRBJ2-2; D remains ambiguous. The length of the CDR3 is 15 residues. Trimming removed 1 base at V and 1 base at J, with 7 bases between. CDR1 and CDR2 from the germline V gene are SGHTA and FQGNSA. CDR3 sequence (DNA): TGTGCCAGCAGCTTAGTGGGCAGGAACACCGGGGAGCTGTTTTTT. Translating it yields CASSLVGRNTGELFF.